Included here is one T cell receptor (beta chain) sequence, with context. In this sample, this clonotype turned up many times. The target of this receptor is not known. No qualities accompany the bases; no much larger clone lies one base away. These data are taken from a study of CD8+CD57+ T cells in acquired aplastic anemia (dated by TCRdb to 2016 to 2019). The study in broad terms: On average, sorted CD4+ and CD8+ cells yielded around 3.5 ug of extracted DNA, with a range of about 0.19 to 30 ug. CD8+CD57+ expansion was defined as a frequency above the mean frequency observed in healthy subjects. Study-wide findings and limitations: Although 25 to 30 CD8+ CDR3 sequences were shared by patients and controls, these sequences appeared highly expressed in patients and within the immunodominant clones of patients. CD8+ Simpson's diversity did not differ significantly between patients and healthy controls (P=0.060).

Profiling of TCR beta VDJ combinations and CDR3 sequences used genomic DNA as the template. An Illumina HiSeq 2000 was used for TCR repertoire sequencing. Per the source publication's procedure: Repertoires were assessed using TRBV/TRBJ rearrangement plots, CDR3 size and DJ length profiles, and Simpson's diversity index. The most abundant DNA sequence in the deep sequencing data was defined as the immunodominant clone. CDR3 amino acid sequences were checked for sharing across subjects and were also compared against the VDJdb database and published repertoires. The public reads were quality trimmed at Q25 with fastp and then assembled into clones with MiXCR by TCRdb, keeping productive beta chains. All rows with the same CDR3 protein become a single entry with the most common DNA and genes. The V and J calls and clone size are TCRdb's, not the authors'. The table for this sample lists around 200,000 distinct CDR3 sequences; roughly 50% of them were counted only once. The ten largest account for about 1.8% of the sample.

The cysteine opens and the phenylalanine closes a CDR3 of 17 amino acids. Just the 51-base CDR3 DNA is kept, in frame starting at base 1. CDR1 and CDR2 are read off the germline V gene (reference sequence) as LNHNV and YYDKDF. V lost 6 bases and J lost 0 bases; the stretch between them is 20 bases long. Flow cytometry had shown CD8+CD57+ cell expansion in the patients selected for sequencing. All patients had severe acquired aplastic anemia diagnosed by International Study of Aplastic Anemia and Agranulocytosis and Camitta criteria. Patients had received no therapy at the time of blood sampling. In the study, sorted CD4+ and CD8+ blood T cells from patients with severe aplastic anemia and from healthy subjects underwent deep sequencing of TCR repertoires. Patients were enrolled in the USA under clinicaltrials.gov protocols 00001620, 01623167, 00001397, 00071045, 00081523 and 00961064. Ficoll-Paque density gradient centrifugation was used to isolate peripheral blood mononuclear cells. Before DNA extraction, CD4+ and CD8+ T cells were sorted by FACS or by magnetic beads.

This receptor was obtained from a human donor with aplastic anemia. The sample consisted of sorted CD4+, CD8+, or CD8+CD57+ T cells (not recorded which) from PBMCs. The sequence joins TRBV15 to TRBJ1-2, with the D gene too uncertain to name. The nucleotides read TGTGCCACCAGTAAGTGGACGACGGACCATTCTAACTATGGCTACACCTTC. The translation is CATSKWTTDHSNYGYTF.